A selection of T cell receptor beta chains follows, all from one sample in a study of blood T cells in healthy people across ages. From the 5' RACE reads, TCRdb called clonotypes with MiXCR, one entry per CDR3 protein. The sample comprises around 1,000,000 distinct CDR3 sequences, almost 25% of which are singletons, and less than 0.85% rests with the top ten. This sample was also put to use in a study of T cells of mothers and their children.

The sample taken for sequencing was blood. The receptors were sampled from a girl aged 2 to 9 in good health. CDR3s include the opening cysteine and the closing phenylalanine or tryptophan. The order of the fields is clone size, J gene, CDR3 length, V gene, D gene, CDR3 DNA, CDR3 protein. The D gene is left open where the match is weak. Size is omitted from some rows. Given values are once, few, many or a class for expanded clones.

clone_size: few; j_call: TRBJ2-5; cdr3_length: 14; v_call: TRBV20-1; d_call: .; cdr3_nt: TGCAGTGCTATCGATATCCAGGACCAAGAGACCCAGTACTTC; cdr3_aa: CSAIDIQDQETQYF
clone_size: few; j_call: TRBJ1-3; cdr3_length: 16; v_call: TRBV6-1; d_call: .; cdr3_nt: TGTGCCAGCAGACGGGGGAACATCGGCTCTGGAAACACCATATATTTT; cdr3_aa: CASRRGNIGSGNTIYF
clone_size: .; j_call: TRBJ1-1; cdr3_length: 14; v_call: TRBV4-2; d_call: .; cdr3_nt: TGTGCCAGCAGTTCCGAGATTCTGGATCCTGAAGCTTTCTTT; cdr3_aa: CASSSEILDPEAFF
clone_size: few; j_call: TRBJ1-6; cdr3_length: 15; v_call: TRBV18; d_call: TRBD1; cdr3_nt: TGTGCCAGCTCACCTTCGGACAGGGGAGAATCACCCCTCCACTTT; cdr3_aa: CASSPSDRGESPLHF
clone_size: .; j_call: TRBJ2-1; cdr3_length: 14; v_call: TRBV20-1; d_call: TRBD1; cdr3_nt: TGCAGTTCCTTGGGGGACAGGGGCTACAATGAGCAGTTCTTC; cdr3_aa: CSSLGDRGYNEQFF
clone_size: .; j_call: TRBJ2-5; cdr3_length: 15; v_call: TRBV2; d_call: TRBD2; cdr3_nt: TGTGCCAGCAGTGAAGGGGGACTAGCGAAAGGGACCCAGTACTTC; cdr3_aa: CASSEGGLAKGTQYF
clone_size: few; j_call: TRBJ2-4; cdr3_length: 13; v_call: TRBV12-5; d_call: TRBD1; cdr3_nt: TGTGCTAGTGGGGAAAGTACAGGGGCCATTCAGTACTTC; cdr3_aa: CASGESTGAIQYF
clone_size: few; j_call: TRBJ2-1; cdr3_length: 17; v_call: TRBV5-1; d_call: TRBD1; cdr3_nt: TGCGCCAGCAGCTTGCCAACCGGGACAGGGTTCTACAATGAGCAGTTCTTC; cdr3_aa: CASSLPTGTGFYNEQFF
clone_size: .; j_call: TRBJ1-5; cdr3_length: 13; v_call: TRBV28; d_call: .; cdr3_nt: TGTGCCAGCAGTTTTTATCCGAATCAGCCCCAGCATTTT; cdr3_aa: CASSFYPNQPQHF
clone_size: few; j_call: TRBJ2-2; cdr3_length: 12; v_call: TRBV6-5; d_call: TRBD2; cdr3_nt: TGTGCCAGCATGGGAGGGACCGGGGAGCTGTTTTTT; cdr3_aa: CASMGGTGELFF
clone_size: few; j_call: TRBJ2-1; cdr3_length: 16; v_call: TRBV20-1; d_call: TRBD1; cdr3_nt: TGCAGTGCACAAAGTCGCGGGACAGGGGGCGCCGATGAGCAGTTCTTC; cdr3_aa: CSAQSRGTGGADEQFF
clone_size: .; j_call: TRBJ2-2; cdr3_length: 16; v_call: TRBV5-1; d_call: .; cdr3_nt: TGCGCCAGCGGCCCCGGATTAGCGGATTACACCGGGAAGCTGTTTTTT; cdr3_aa: CASGPGLADYTGKLFF
clone_size: .; j_call: TRBJ2-7; cdr3_length: 14; v_call: TRBV7-8; d_call: TRBD1; cdr3_nt: TGTGCCAGCAGCTCCGGGACAGGGCTCGCCGAGCAGTACTTC; cdr3_aa: CASSSGTGLAEQYF
clone_size: .; j_call: TRBJ2-3; cdr3_length: 14; v_call: TRBV29-1; d_call: TRBD2; cdr3_nt: TGCAGCGTTGTCCTTAGCGGGAGGATGGATACGCAGTATTTT; cdr3_aa: CSVVLSGRMDTQYF
clone_size: few; j_call: TRBJ2-7; cdr3_length: 14; v_call: TRBV27; d_call: .; cdr3_nt: TGTGCCAGCAGTTTCGGGACACACTTGACCGAGCAGTACTTC; cdr3_aa: CASSFGTHLTEQYF
clone_size: few; j_call: TRBJ2-1; cdr3_length: 13; v_call: TRBV27; d_call: TRBD2; cdr3_nt: TGTGCCAGCAGCTGGGGGGGAAGATATGAGCAGTTCTTC; cdr3_aa: CASSWGGRYEQFF
clone_size: .; j_call: TRBJ2-1; cdr3_length: 20; v_call: TRBV27; d_call: TRBD2; cdr3_nt: TGTGCCAGCAGTTCACAAGATCCGACTAGCGGGGAAGTTAGTTACAATGAGCAGTTCTTC; cdr3_aa: CASSSQDPTSGEVSYNEQFF
clone_size: few; j_call: TRBJ2-5; cdr3_length: 15; v_call: TRBV7-9; d_call: .; cdr3_nt: TGTGCCAGCACCCCTTCTTGGGGACGGCAAGAGACCCAGTACTTC; cdr3_aa: CASTPSWGRQETQYF
clone_size: few; j_call: TRBJ2-3; cdr3_length: 17; v_call: TRBV4-2; d_call: .; cdr3_nt: TGCGCCAGCAGCCAAGATCGAGGGCGGCTGAGCACAGATACGCAGTATTTT; cdr3_aa: CASSQDRGRLSTDTQYF
clone_size: .; j_call: TRBJ2-3; cdr3_length: 13; v_call: TRBV29-1; d_call: .; cdr3_nt: TGCAGCGTTTTTTCACAGAGATCAGATACGCAGTATTTT; cdr3_aa: CSVFSQRSDTQYF
clone_size: few; j_call: TRBJ2-5; cdr3_length: 12; v_call: TRBV29-1; d_call: TRBD1; cdr3_nt: TGCAGTTTTAGGACAGGGAAAGAGACCCAGTACTTC; cdr3_aa: CSFRTGKETQYF
clone_size: .; j_call: TRBJ1-1; cdr3_length: 13; v_call: TRBV20-1; d_call: .; cdr3_nt: TGCAGTGCCCTCACGACAGCCAACACTGAAGCTTTCTTT; cdr3_aa: CSALTTANTEAFF
clone_size: few; j_call: TRBJ1-6; cdr3_length: 13; v_call: TRBV20-1; d_call: .; cdr3_nt: TGCAGTGCTCAAACGGGGTTCGACTCACCCCTCCACTTT; cdr3_aa: CSAQTGFDSPLHF
clone_size: .; j_call: TRBJ2-7; cdr3_length: 14; v_call: TRBV7-6; d_call: TRBD1; cdr3_nt: TGTGCCAGCAGCTCCGACGACAGGGGGCGCGAGCAGTACTTC; cdr3_aa: CASSSDDRGREQYF
clone_size: .; j_call: TRBJ2-2; cdr3_length: 15; v_call: TRBV5-1; d_call: .; cdr3_nt: TGCGCCAGCGGGGCGACGGTGTCGAACACCGGGGAGCTGTTTTTT; cdr3_aa: CASGATVSNTGELFF